The 28 T cell receptor beta chains reported below all come from one sample, sequenced in a study of beta chain features in type 1 diabetes. Points from the study as a whole: Within each of all four CD4+ subsets, Type 1 diabetes patients had TCRB CDR3s that were moderately but significantly shorter.

These receptors' targets are unknown. Of the isolated RNA, all was reverse transcribed, and so the sequenced material was expressed TCRB transcripts. Produced via immunoSEQ multiplex PCR; TCRdb's table is partial and in-frame only. The data show 600,000 or so clones, around an eighth seen once. The source material was naive CD4+ T cells from blood. These receptors were collected from a man between 18 and 35 years old with type 1 diabetes.

This clone occurred a few times. The rearrangement links TRBV4-3 to TRBJ2-6, with a weak D call TRBD2 (5 bases). V gave up 0 bases and J gave up 2 bases, with 8 bases separating them. Germline CDR1 is LGHNA and CDR2 is YSLEER. The CDR3 spans 16 residues. Here the CDR3 DNA reads TGCGCCAGCAGCCAAGATAGGAGGACTGGGGCCAACGTCCTGACTTTC. This sequence encodes CASSQDRRTGANVLTF.

This clone showed up just a few times. This specimen includes other DNA sequences encoding the same CDR3. V usage is TRBV7-9 and J usage is TRBJ2-7, with TRBD1 identical over 8 bases. This CDR3 is 14 amino acids long. Germline V CDR1 and CDR2: SEHNR, FQNEAQ (reference sequence). Trimming removed 5 bases from V and 3 bases from J; junction bases left unmatched: 6. The CDR3 protein is CASSLGQGNYEQYF. DNA of the CDR3: TGTGCCAGCAGCCTCGGACAGGGTAACTACGAGCAGTACTTC.

This clone was observed a handful of times. The rearrangement links TRBV19 to TRBJ1-5, with unresolved D. V was cut by 4 bases and J by 0 bases, with 7 bases left in between. CDR3 length: 14 residues. Germline CDR1 and CDR2: LNHDA and SQIVND (reference sequence). CDR3 sequence reads: CASSRRSSNQPQHF. CDR3 bases: TGTGCCAGTAGTAGGAGGTCTAGCAATCAGCCCCAGCATTTT.

The J gene is TRBJ2-3, the V gene TRBV28; a possible D gene is TRBD1 (5 bases). V was pared by 3 bases and J by 0 bases, with 10 bases between. The CDR3 covers 15 residues. CDR1 is MDHEN, CDR2 SYDVKM, per germline. This chain's CDR3 is CASSFARASTDTQYF. CDR3 in DNA: TGTGCCAGCAGTTTTGCCAGGGCCAGCACAGATACGCAGTATTTT.

The chain has TRBV29-1 and TRBJ1-6; TRBD1 is a possible D gene (6 bases). This CDR3 contains 16 residues. Per germline, CDR1 SQVTM and CDR2 ANQGSEA. Trimming shortened V by 3 bases and J by 7 bases, and 19 bases separated the two germline ends. The chain's CDR3 is CSVDLRWGLGNSPLHF. As DNA, the CDR3 is TGCAGCGTTGATTTAAGGTGGGGGCTGGGAAATTCACCCCTCCACTTT.

V usage is TRBV7-9 and J usage is TRBJ2-3, with 11 nucleotides matching TRBD2. Trimming at V came to 6 bases and at J to 5 bases, leaving 7 bases not matched to a gene. The CDR3 length is 15 residues. CDR1 is SEHNR, CDR2 FQNEAQ, per germline (reference sequence). CDR3 sequence (DNA): TGTGCCAGCAGTTTTAGCGGGAGGGCCGGAGATACGCAGTATTTT. Amino acids: CASSFSGRAGDTQYF.

This clone has just a few counts. This chain links TRBV4-1 with TRBJ2-2; 8 bases agree with TRBD2. The V gene end was trimmed by 1 base and the J gene end by 4 bases; junction bases not matched to a gene: 2. The germline CDR1 and CDR2 sequences are MGHRA and YSYEKL. This CDR3 is 15 amino acids long. CDR3 sequence reads: CASSQAAGGTGELFF. In DNA, the CDR3 is TGCGCCAGCAGCCAAGCCGCGGGAGGCACCGGGGAGCTGTTTTTT.

This clone was observed a handful of times. Other DNA sequences in the sample encode the same CDR3. This CDR3 is CASSLGQAGYTF. The CDR3 bases are TGCGCCAGCAGCTTGGGGCAGGCAGGCTACACCTTC. This chain connects TRBV5-1 to TRBJ1-2; D is uncertain. CDR3 size: 12 residues. V was cut by 0 bases and J by 8 bases, with 8 bases left in between. The germline V gene encodes CDR1 SGHRS and CDR2 YFSETQ.

The chain uses TRBV2 and TRBJ1-3, with no clear D. The CDR3 is 13 residues long. V was cut by 3 bases and J by 2 bases, with 5 bases left in between. CDR1 and CDR2 from the germline V gene are SNHLY and FYNNEI. The CDR3 DNA sequence: TGTGCCAGCAGTGAGAGCGCTGGAAACACCATATATTTT. Protein product: CASSESAGNTIYF. Full variable domain (missing parts from reference TRBV2 and TRBJ1-3): EPEVTQTPSHQVTQMGQEVILRCVPISNHLYFYWYRQILGQKVEFLVSFYNNEISEKSEIFDDQFSVERPDGSNFTLKIRSTKLEDSAMYFCASSESAGNTIYFGEGSWLTVV.

The genes are TRBV6-5 and TRBJ2-2; D call uncertain. V lost 5 bases and J lost 7, with 8 bases in between. CDR3 length: 12 residues. Germline V gene sequence: CDR1 MNHEY, CDR2 SVGAGI. The CDR3 bases are TGTGCCAGCAGTCCCCACGTCGGGGAGCTGTTTTTT. It translates to CASSPHVGELFF.

This chain connects TRBV4-2 to TRBJ2-1; 13 bases map to TRBD2. The CDR3 runs 17 residues. Germline CDR1 LGHNA, CDR2 YNFKEQ. The J segment lost 8 bases and the V segment lost 0 bases, leaving 7 bases of the junction unmatched. DNA for the CDR3: TGTGCCAGCAGCCAAGAGGCCGGACTAGCGGGAGAAGATGAGCAGTTCTTC. Its translation: CASSQEAGLAGEDEQFF.

This clone occurred a few times. The chain carries TRBV9 and TRBJ2-3; D possibly corresponds to TRBD2 (6 bases). Germline V gene data show CDR1 as SGDLS and CDR2 as YYNGEE. This CDR3 is 16 amino acids long. V dropped 0 bases and J dropped 7 bases, with 18 bases sitting between them. CDR3 DNA sequence: TGTGCCAGCAGCGTAGGCGGGGTCGGGATATCGCATACGCAGTATTTT. Translating it yields CASSVGGVGISHTQYF.

This clone was counted between two and nine times. The rearrangement links TRBV5-4 to TRBJ2-1; 7 bases agree with TRBD1. V lost 3 bases, J lost 8 bases, and 8 bases stayed unmatched. CDR1 is SGHNT and CDR2 is YYREEE in the germline V gene (reference sequence). This CDR3 comprises 14 residues. The CDR3 sequence is CASSSPQGDHEQFF. The DNA for the CDR3 is TGTGCCAGCAGCTCACCCCAGGGGGACCATGAGCAGTTCTTC.

The chain combines TRBV5-4 with TRBJ2-3, with 14 bases lining up with TRBD2. The CDR3 loop spans 16 amino acids. CDR1 SGHNT and CDR2 YYREEE come from the germline V gene (reference sequence). The J segment lost 4 bases and the V segment lost 4 bases, leaving 5 bases of the junction unmatched. The CDR3 nucleotides read TGTGCCAGCAGCCCGGGACTAGCGGGAGTATCAGATACGCAGTATTTT. Amino acids: CASSPGLAGVSDTQYF.

This clone showed up just a few times. The genes are TRBV19 and TRBJ2-4; 8 bases are a match to TRBD2. Trimming removed 2 bases from V and 6 bases from J; junction bases left unmatched: 6. The germline gives CDR1 LNHDA, CDR2 SQIVND (reference sequence). This CDR3 spans 15 amino acids. The DNA for the CDR3 is TGTGCCAGTAGTATACGTGTAAGCGGGAGAAACATTCAGTACTTC. Amino acid sequence: CASSIRVSGRNIQYF.

The V call is TRBV19, the J call TRBJ1-1; the D is unclear. Trimming left V 4 bases short and J 2 bases short, with 8 bases between. The CDR3 sequence is 13 residues long. In germline, CDR1 is LNHDA, CDR2 SQIVND (reference sequence). CDR3 DNA sequence: TGTGCCAGTAGTAGGGTCATCAACACTGAAGCTTTCTTT. This encodes CASSRVINTEAFF.

The rearrangement links TRBV7-9 to TRBJ2-7, with 8 bases fitting TRBD1. Looked up from germline, CDR1 is SEHNR and CDR2 is FQNEAQ (reference sequence). The CDR3 extends over 15 amino acids. V lost 6 bases, J lost 9 bases, and 16 bases stayed unmatched. The DNA for the CDR3 is TGTGCCAGCAGGCATACAGGGGACAGACAGGGGCGGCAGTACTTC. It yields the protein CASRHTGDRQGRQYF.

This clone came up a few times. This chain links TRBV9 with TRBJ1-1, with a tentative D call TRBD1 (6 bases). Per germline, CDR1 SGDLS and CDR2 YYNGEE. CDR3 size: 15 residues. Between the trimmed V and J ends, which lost 7 bases and 5 bases, there was a span of 21 bases. CDR3 protein: CASSKRGRGETEAFF. DNA of the CDR3: TGTGCCAGCTCCAAGAGAGGCAGGGGTGAAACTGAAGCTTTCTTT.

This clone has just a few counts. The rearrangement joins TRBV27 to TRBJ1-5; no definite D call. The ends were cut back, 5 bases at V and 3 bases at J, with 8 bases in the middle. The CDR3 length is 13 residues. Germline lookup yields CDR1 MNHEY and CDR2 SMNVEV (reference sequence). In DNA form, the CDR3 reads TGTGCCAGCAGTCTTAAATCCAATCAGCCCCAGCATTTT. It translates to CASSLKSNQPQHF.

The chain joins TRBV11-3 to TRBJ2-5; D ambiguous. The CDR3 totals 13 residues. Germline V gene data show CDR1 as SGHNT and CDR2 as YENEEA. The ends were cut back, 1 base at V and 5 bases at J, with 8 bases in the middle. This CDR3 is CASSLVSEETQYF. In nucleotides, the CDR3 is TGTGCCAGCAGCTTAGTTTCAGAGGAGACCCAGTACTTC.

This clone was observed a handful of times. The rearrangement joins TRBV7-9 to TRBJ2-1, with 13 bases matching TRBD2. CDR1 SEHNR and CDR2 FQNEAQ come from the germline V gene (reference sequence). V lost 5 bases and J lost 6; bases outside the gene matches: 10. The CDR3 covers 17 residues. The DNA of the CDR3 is TGTGCCAGCAGCCAACCCGCCGGGACTAGCGGGGTCAATGAGCAGTTCTTC. Its translation: CASSQPAGTSGVNEQFF.

About this clone itself: The same CDR3 also results from other DNA sequences found in this sample. The chain couples TRBV30 to TRBJ1-5, with 8 bases identical to TRBD1. Germline loops: CDR1 GTSNPN, CDR2 SVGIG (reference sequence). V lost 5 bases to trimming and J lost 5 bases; unmatched junction nucleotides: 5. The CDR3 consists of 13 residues. Here the CDR3 reads CAWSDRGDQPQHF. In nucleotides, the CDR3 is TGTGCCTGGTCCGACAGGGGAGATCAGCCCCAGCATTTT.

This clone has more than one count but fewer than ten. The V call is TRBV28, the J call TRBJ2-3; D assignment may be TRBD1 or TRBD2 (6 bases each). Per the germline V gene, CDR1 is MDHEN and CDR2 is SYDVKM. This CDR3 is 13 amino acids long. Between the trimmed V and J ends, which lost 6 bases and 8 bases, there was a span of 15 bases. CDR3 amino acids: CASRSTGRGTQYF. The CDR3 DNA is TGTGCCAGCAGGTCAACAGGGCGGGGTACGCAGTATTTT.

A few counts support this clone. The gene calls are TRBV5-1 and TRBJ2-3, with 7 positions matching TRBD1. CDR1 is SGHRS, CDR2 YFSETQ, per germline. The V gene end was trimmed by 4 bases and the J gene end by 4 bases; junction bases not matched to a gene: 6. There are 14 residues in the CDR3. CDR3: CASSGGQGADTQYF. CDR3 DNA: TGCGCCAGCAGCGGTGGGCAGGGGGCAGATACGCAGTATTTT. Based on the CDR3 plus reference TRBV5-1 and TRBJ2-3, the full variable domain is KAGVTQTPRYLIKTRGQQVTLSCSPISGHRSVSWYQQTPGQGLQFLFEYFSETQRNKGNFPGRFSGRQFSNSRSEMNVSTLELGDSALYLCASSGGQGADTQYFGPGTRLTVL.

In its sample, this clone was seen a few times. This rearrangement joins TRBV5-4 to TRBJ2-5; the D gene is possibly TRBD2 (7 bases). Trimming took off 1 base at V and 5 bases at J, with 15 bases between the two ends. Per germline, CDR1 SGHNT and CDR2 YYREEE (reference sequence). The CDR3 spans 15 residues. The CDR3 DNA follows: TGTGCCAGCAGCTTGAAGGGGGGGATGGATGAGACCCAGTACTTC. It translates to CASSLKGGMDETQYF.

This clone was seen a few times. The chain links TRBV7-9 to TRBJ2-1; D gene ambiguous. CDR1 is SEHNR and CDR2 is FQNEAQ in the germline V gene (reference sequence). Trimming removed 7 bases at V and 8 bases at J, with 15 bases between. CDR3 length equals 13 residues. CDR3 protein: CASIPSPRDEQFF. In DNA, the CDR3 is TGTGCCAGCATCCCCTCCCCCAGAGATGAGCAGTTCTTC.

This clone was seen a few times. The chain couples TRBV4-1 to TRBJ2-7; 11 bases are a match to TRBD2. The CDR3 spans 18 residues. Trimming cost V 2 bases and J 2 bases; bases outside gene matches: 11. CDR1 is MGHRA and CDR2 is YSYEKL in the germline V gene. Here the CDR3 reads CASSQPLAGGQGTYEQYF. CDR3 DNA: TGCGCCAGCAGCCAACCCCTAGCGGGAGGCCAAGGCACCTACGAGCAGTACTTC.

This clone was recorded a few times. The chain carries TRBV23-1 and TRBJ2-7; 9 bases line up with TRBD1. TRBV23-1 is marked as an open reading frame, function uncertain. Trimming took 6 bases from V and 5 from J; bases not matched to a gene: 8. This CDR3 region has 14 residues. CDR3 loop: CASSDPGQGDEQYF. CDR3 DNA: TGCGCCAGCAGCGACCCGGGACAGGGCGACGAGCAGTACTTC.